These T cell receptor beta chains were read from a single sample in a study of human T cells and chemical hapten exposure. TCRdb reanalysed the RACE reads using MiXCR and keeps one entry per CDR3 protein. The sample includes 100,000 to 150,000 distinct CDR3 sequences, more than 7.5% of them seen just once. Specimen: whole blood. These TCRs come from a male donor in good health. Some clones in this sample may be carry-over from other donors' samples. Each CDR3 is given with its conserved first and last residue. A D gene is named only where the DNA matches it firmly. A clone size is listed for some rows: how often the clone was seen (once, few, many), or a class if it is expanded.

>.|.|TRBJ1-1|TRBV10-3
TGTGCCATCAGTGGACGGGACACTGAAGCTTTCTTT
CAISGRDTEAFF
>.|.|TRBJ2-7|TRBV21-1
TGTGCCAGCAGCGAGGACAGTGTCTCCTACGAGCAGTACTTC
CASSEDSVSYEQYF
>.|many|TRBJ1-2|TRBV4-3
TGCGCCAGCAGCCAAGATCGAGGAAGTCGAGGCTACACCTTC
CASSQDRGSRGYTF
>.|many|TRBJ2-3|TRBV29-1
TGCAGCGTTGTGTGGAAAACAGATACGCAGTATTTT
CSVVWKTDTQYF
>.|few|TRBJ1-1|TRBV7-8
TGTGCCAGCAGCTTTGGTGACAGGAACACTGAAGCTTTCTTT
CASSFGDRNTEAFF
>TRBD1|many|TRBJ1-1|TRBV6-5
TGTGCCAGCAGTTATCAAGGACAGGCGAACACTGAAGCTTTCTTT
CASSYQGQANTEAFF
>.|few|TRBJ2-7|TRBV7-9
TGTGCCAGCAGCTTAAGGAGTACAGCTTCTGTCTACGAGCAGTACTTC
CASSLRSTASVYEQYF
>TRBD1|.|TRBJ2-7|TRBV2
TGTGCCAGCAGTGAAAGGGAACAGACAGGGACCTACGAGCAGTACTTC
CASSEREQTGTYEQYF
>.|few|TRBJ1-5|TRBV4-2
TGTGCCAGCAGCCAAGAAATAACCGATAGCAATCAGCCCCAGCATTTT
CASSQEITDSNQPQHF
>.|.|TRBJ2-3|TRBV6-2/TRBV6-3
TGTGCCAGCAGTGAACGGCACTACCGCACAGATACGCAGTATTTT
CASSERHYRTDTQYF
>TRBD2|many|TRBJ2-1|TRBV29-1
TGCAGCGTTGAGAACAGCGGGGGGGCCTCTGAGCAGTTCTTC
CSVENSGGASEQFF
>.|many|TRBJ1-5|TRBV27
TGTGCCAGCAGCAGACAGTTTACTTATAGCAATCAGCCCCAGCATTTT
CASSRQFTYSNQPQHF
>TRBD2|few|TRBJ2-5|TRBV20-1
TGCAGTGCCGTCAGCGGGGGGGAAGAGACCCAGTACTTC
CSAVSGGEETQYF
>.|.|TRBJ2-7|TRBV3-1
TGTGCCAGCAGCACCACATTAGGAAGCTCCTACGAGCAGTACTTC
CASSTTLGSSYEQYF
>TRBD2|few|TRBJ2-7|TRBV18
TGTGCCAGCTCACCACCGGGACTAGCGGGGTTGGCCGGCGAGCAGTACTTC
CASSPPGLAGLAGEQYF
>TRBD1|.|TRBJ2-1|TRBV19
TGTGCCAGTAGTACTCGACAGGGGACGTTGCAGGATGAGCAGTTCTTC
CASSTRQGTLQDEQFF
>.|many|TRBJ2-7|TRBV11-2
TGTGCCAGCAGCTCAGGGGACCCCTCCTACGAGCAGTACTTC
CASSSGDPSYEQYF
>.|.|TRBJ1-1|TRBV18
TGTGCCAGCTCACCAGGGGAGGGCACTGAAGCTTTCTTT
CASSPGEGTEAFF
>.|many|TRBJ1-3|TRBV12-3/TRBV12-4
TGTGCCAGCAGTTTAGGGGGTCCCTCTGGAAACACCATATATTTT
CASSLGGPSGNTIYF
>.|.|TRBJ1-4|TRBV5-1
TGCGCCAGCAGCTTGGGGGGGCGGCGTGATGAAAAACTGTTTTTT
CASSLGGRRDEKLFF
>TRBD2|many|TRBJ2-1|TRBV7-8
TGTGCCAGCAGCTTAGAGACTAGCGGGGGAAGGTACAATGAGCAGTTCTTC
CASSLETSGGRYNEQFF
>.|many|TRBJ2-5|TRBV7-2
TGTGCCAGCAGCTCTTGGATCCAAGAGACCCAGTACTTC
CASSSWIQETQYF
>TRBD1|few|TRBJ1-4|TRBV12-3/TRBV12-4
TGTGCCAGCAGTCCCGGACAGGGGGGTGAAAAACTGTTTTTT
CASSPGQGGEKLFF
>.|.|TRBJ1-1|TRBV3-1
TGTGCCAGCAGCAAGACAGGTTCCACTGAAGCTTTCTTT
CASSKTGSTEAFF
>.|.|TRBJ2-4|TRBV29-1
TGCAGCGCCAGAACGCAGGACTCCAAAAACATTCAGTACTTC
CSARTQDSKNIQYF
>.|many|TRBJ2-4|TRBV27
TGTGCCAGCAGCCGACTTCACAGGCTAGCCAAAAACATTCAGTACTTC
CASSRLHRLAKNIQYF
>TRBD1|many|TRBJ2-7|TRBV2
TGTGCCAGCAGTGAAGCCATATATTCCGACAGGGACGAGCAGTACTTC
CASSEAIYSDRDEQYF
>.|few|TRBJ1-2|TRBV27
TGTGCCAGCAGTGCAGGGGTAGTCTATGGCTACACCTTC
CASSAGVVYGYTF
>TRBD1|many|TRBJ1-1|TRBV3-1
TGTGCCAGCAGCTTTCCGGGACAGGGTCCTGAAGCTTTCTTT
CASSFPGQGPEAFF
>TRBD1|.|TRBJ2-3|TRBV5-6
TGTGCCAGCAGCTACACGGGACAGGGGGTTACAGATACGCAGTATTTT
CASSYTGQGVTDTQYF
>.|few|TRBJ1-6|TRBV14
TGTGCCAGCAGCACCCAAACAGGGTCGGGTTCACCCCTCCACTTT
CASSTQTGSGSPLHF
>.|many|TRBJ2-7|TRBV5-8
TGTGCCAGCAGCTTACGGACTCTCTCCTACGAGCAGTACTTC
CASSLRTLSYEQYF
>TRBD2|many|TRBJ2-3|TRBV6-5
TGTGCCAGCAGTCCCCTAGCGGGGGGCACAGATACGCAGTATTTT
CASSPLAGGTDTQYF
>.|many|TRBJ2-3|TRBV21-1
TGTGCCCTCGTATCCGTAGGACTAGCGGGAGAAGAAACCACAGATACGCAGTATTTT
CALVSVGLAGEETTDTQYF
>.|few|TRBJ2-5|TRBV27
TGTGCCAGCAGTTTAGCCAGCCAAGAGACCCAGTACTTC
CASSLASQETQYF
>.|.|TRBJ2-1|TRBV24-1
TGTGCCACCAGTGATCCGCAGGGGGGAGGGAACGACGACAATGAGCAGTTCTTC
CATSDPQGGGNDDNEQFF
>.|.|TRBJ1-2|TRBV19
TGTGCCACCAGTATCCGGACGGGTAACTATGGCTACACCTTC
CATSIRTGNYGYTF
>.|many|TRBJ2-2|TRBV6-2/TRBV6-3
TGTGCCAGCAGTTACGGGGGCACCGGGGAGCTGTTTTTT
CASSYGGTGELFF
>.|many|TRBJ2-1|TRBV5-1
TGCGCCAGCAGCTTGGTCAGTAGTTCCTACAATGAGCAGTTCTTC
CASSLVSSSYNEQFF
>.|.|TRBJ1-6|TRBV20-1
TGCAGTGCGTGGGACTCTGCCTATAATTCACCCCTCCACTTT
CSAWDSAYNSPLHF
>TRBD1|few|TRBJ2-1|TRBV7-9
TGTGCCAGCAGCTTATCAGGGGGCTCGGTTGATGAGCAGTTCTTC
CASSLSGGSVDEQFF
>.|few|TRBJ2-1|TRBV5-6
TGTGCCAGCAGCTTCCTCCCCAGATTCGATGAGCAGTTCTTC
CASSFLPRFDEQFF
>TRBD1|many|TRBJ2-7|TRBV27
TGTGCCAGCAGTTTTACAGGGGGGCTCGAGCAGTACTTC
CASSFTGGLEQYF
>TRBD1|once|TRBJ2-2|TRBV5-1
TGCGCCAGCAGCACCGGACAGGGGGCCGGCGGGGAGCTGTTTTTT
CASSTGQGAGGELFF
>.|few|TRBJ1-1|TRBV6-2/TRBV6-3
TGTGCCAGCAGTTACGACAGACCATCTTGGACTGAAGCTTTCTTT
CASSYDRPSWTEAFF